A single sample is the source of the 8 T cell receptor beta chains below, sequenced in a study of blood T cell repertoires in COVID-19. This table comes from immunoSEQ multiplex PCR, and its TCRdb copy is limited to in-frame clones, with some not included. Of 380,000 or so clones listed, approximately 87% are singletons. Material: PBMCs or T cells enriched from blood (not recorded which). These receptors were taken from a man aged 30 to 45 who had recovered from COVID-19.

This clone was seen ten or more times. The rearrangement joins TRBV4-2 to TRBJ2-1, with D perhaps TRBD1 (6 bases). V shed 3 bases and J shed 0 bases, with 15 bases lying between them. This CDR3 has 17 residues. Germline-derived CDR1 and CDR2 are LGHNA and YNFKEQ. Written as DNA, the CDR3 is TGTGCCAGCAGCCAGCCCAGGGGAGCGGACTCCTACAATGAGCAGTTCTTC. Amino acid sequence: CASSQPRGADSYNEQFF.

CDR3 sequence (DNA): TGTGCCAGCAGTCCCCGAGGGTACCAAGAGACCCAGTACTTC. It translates to CASSPRGYQETQYF. The chain combines TRBV27 with TRBJ2-5; possible D gene TRBD2, 5 bases. Germline lookup yields CDR1 MNHEY and CDR2 SMNVEV (reference sequence). Deletions cut 5 bases from V and 0 bases from J, with 10 bases between. The CDR3 has 14 amino acids.

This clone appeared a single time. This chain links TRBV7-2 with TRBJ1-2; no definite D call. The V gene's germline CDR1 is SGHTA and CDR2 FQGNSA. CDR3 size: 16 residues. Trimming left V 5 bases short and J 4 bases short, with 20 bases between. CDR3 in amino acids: CASSVHSQTYAYGYTF. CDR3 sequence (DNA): TGTGCCAGCAGCGTTCATTCTCAAACCTATGCCTATGGCTACACCTTC.

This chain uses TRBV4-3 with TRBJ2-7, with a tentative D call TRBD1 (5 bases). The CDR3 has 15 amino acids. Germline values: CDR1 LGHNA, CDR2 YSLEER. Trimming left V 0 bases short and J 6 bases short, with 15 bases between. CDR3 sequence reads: CASSQDRGPTVEQYF. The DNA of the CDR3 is TGCGCCAGCAGCCAAGATAGGGGCCCCACCGTCGAGCAGTACTTC.

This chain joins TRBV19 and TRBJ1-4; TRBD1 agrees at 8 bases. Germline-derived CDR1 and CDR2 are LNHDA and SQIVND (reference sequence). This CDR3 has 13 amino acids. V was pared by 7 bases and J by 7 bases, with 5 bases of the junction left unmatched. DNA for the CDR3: TGTGCCAGTAAAGACAGGGGAGGTGAAAAACTGTTTTTT. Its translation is CASKDRGGEKLFF.

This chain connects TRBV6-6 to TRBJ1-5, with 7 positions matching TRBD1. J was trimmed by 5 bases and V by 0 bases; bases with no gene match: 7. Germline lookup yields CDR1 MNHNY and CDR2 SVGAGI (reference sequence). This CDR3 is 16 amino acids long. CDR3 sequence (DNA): TGTGCCAGCAGTTACTCTTTTTCCGACAGGGATCAGCCCCAGCATTTT. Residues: CASSYSFSDRDQPQHF.

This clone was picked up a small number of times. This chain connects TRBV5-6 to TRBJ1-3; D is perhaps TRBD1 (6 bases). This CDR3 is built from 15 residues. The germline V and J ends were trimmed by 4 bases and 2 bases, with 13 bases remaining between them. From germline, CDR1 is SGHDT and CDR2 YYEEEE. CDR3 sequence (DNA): TGTGCCAGCAGCGCTTCAGGGGTAGCTGGAAACACCATATATTTT. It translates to CASSASGVAGNTIYF.

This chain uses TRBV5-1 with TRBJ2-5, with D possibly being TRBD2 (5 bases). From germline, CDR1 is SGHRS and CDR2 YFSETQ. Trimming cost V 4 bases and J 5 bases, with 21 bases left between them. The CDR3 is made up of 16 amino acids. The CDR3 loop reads CASSGVAGPQAETQYF. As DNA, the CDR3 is TGCGCCAGCAGCGGCGTGGCGGGCCCTCAGGCGGAGACCCAGTACTTC.